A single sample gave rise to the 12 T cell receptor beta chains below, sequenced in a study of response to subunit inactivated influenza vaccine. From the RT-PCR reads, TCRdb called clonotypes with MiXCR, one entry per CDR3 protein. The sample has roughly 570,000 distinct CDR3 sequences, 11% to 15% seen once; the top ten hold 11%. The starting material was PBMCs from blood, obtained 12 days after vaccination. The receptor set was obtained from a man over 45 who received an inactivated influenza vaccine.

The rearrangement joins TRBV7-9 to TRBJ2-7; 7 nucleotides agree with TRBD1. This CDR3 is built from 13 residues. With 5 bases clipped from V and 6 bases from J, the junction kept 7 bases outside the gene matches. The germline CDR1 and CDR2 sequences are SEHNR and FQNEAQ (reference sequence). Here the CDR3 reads CASSIYTGVEQYF. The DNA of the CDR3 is TGTGCCAGCAGCATCTATACAGGGGTCGAGCAGTACTTC. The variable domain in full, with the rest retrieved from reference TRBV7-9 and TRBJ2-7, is DTGVSQNPRHKITKRGQNVTFRCDPISEHNRLYWYRQTLGQGPEFLTYFQNEAQLEKSRLLSDRFSAERPKGSFSTLEIQRTEQGDSAMYLCASSIYTGVEQYFGPGTRLTVT.

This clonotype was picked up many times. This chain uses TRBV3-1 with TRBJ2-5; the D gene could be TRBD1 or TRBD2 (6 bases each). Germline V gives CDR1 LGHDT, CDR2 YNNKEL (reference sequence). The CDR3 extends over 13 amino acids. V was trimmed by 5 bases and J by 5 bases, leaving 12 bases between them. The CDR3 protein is CASSLRGEETQYF. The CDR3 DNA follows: TGTGCCAGCAGCTTAAGGGGGGAGGAGACCCAGTACTTC.

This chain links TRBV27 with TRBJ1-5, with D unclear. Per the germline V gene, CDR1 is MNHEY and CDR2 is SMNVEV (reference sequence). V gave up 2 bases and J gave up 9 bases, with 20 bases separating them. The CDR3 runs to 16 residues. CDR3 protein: CASSLKEPRRSWPQHF. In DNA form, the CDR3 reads TGTGCCAGCAGTTTAAAGGAGCCCCGTCGCTCTTGGCCCCAGCATTTT.

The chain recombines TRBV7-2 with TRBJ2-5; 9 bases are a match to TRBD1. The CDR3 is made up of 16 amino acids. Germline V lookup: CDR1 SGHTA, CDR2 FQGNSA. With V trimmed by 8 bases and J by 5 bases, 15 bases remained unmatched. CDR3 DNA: TGTGCCAGCGGAGGGACAGGGTATAGATTCGGGGAGACCCAGTACTTC. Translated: CASGGTGYRFGETQYF.

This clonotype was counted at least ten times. The DNA for the CDR3 is TGTGCCAGCAGGGACAGGGGTACCTATAATTCACCCCTCCACTTT. It translates to CASRDRGTYNSPLHF. The chain uses TRBV12-3 or TRBV12-4 and TRBJ1-6; 9 nucleotides line up with TRBD1. V was pared by 6 bases and J by 2 bases, with 2 bases of the junction left unmatched. This CDR3 spans 15 amino acids.

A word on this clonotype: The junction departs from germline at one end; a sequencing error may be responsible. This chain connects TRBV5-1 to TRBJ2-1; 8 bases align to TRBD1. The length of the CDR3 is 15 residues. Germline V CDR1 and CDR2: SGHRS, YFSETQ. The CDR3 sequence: CACSLDRGRYNEQFF. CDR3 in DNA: TGCGCCTGCAGCTTAGACAGGGGAAGGTACAATGAGCAGTTCTTC.

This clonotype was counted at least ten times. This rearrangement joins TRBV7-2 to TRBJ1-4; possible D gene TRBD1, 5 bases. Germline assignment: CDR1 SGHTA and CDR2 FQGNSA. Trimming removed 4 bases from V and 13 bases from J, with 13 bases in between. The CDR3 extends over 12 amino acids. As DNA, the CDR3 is TGTGCCAGCAGCTCCTCTGGGGGTTTACTGTTTTTT. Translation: CASSSSGGLLFF.

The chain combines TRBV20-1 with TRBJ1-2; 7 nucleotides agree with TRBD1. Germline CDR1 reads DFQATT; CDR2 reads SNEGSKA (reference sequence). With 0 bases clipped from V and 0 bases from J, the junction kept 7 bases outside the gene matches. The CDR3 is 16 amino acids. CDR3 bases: TGCAGTGCTAGAGAGACGGGGACAGCGCCTAACTATGGCTACACCTTC. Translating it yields CSARETGTAPNYGYTF.

The CDR3 DNA is TGTGCCAGCAACAGACAGGGACTCACAGATACGCAGTATTTT. Protein sequence: CASNRQGLTDTQYF. The V and J genes are TRBV12-3 or TRBV12-4 and TRBJ2-3; tentatively, D is TRBD1 (7 bases). Trimming took 7 bases from V and 2 from J, leaving 13 bases between them. The CDR3 contains 14 residues.

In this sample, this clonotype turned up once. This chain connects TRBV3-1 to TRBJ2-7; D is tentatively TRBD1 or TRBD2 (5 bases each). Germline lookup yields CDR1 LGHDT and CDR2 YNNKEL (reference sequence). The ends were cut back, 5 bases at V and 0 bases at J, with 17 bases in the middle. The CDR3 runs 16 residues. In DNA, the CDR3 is TGTGCCAGCAGCGACACATTGGGACCGGGCTCCTACGAGCAGTACTTC. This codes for CASSDTLGPGSYEQYF.

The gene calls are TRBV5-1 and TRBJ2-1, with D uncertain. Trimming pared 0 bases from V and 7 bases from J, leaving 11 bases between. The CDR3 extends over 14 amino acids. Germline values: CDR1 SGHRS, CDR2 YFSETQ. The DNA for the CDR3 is TGCGCCAGCAGCTTGGCACAGCCCGGTAATGAGCAGTTCTTC. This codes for CASSLAQPGNEQFF.

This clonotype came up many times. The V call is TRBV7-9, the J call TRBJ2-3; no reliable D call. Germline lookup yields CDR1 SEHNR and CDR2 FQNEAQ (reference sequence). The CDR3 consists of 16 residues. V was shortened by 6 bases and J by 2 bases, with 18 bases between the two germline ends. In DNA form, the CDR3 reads TGTGCCAGCAGGAAACTCAATCCTCGGAACACAGATACGCAGTATTTT. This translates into CASRKLNPRNTDTQYF.